This TCR beta chain was recovered during a study of a mutant IDH1 vaccine in newly diagnosed glioma. Study-level background: Held at week 35, visit V12 was the safety follow-up, and visit V13 followed at week 47. Study-wide results and caveats: Pseudoprogression apparently lacked any relation to changes in top peripheral T cell clonotypes.

Profiling relied on immunoSEQ multiplex PCR, and the TCRdb table lists in-frame clones only, not all of them. Of tens of thousands of clones in the sample, roughly 74% are singletons; the top ten hold over 3.5%. With regard to this clone: Its antigen is unknown.

Stated time point: week 35, safety follow-up. Vaccine doses each comprised 300 ug of mutant IDH1 20-mer peptide, with topical imiquimod. The CDR3 is made up of 14 amino acids. Germline V gives CDR1 MNHEY, CDR2 SMNVEV (reference sequence). With V trimmed by 2 bases and J by 2 bases, 2 bases remained unmatched. The TCR originated in a man over 45 with glioma. Sequencing used PBMCs, obtained from a glioma patient whose treatment included an IDH1 peptide vaccine. The rearrangement joins TRBV27 to TRBJ2-5, with 7 bases that match TRBD1. For the CDR3, the DNA is TGTGCCAGCAGTTTAAGGGACAGTCAAGAGACCCAGTACTTC. The encoded protein is CASSLRDSQETQYF.